These T cell receptor beta chains were read from a single sample in a study of cytomegalovirus exposure and HLA in healthy donors. TCRdb's table, derived via immunoSEQ multiplex PCR, lists solely in-frame clones and lacks some. The profile shows roughly 180,000 clones, 60% to 80% of them singletons. The source material was PBMCs. Receptors originate from a man aged 45-65 years in good health and CMV-seropositive. The CDR3 runs from the conserved cysteine through the conserved F or W. The D gene is left open where the match is weak. A clone size is listed for some rows: how often the clone was seen (once, few, many), or a class if it is expanded.

d_gene: TRBD2
v_gene: TRBV10-3
abundance: once
j_gene: TRBJ2-2
CDR3aa: CAISERGDSYGELFF
CDR3nt: TGTGCCATCAGCGAGCGGGGGGACTCTTATGGGGAGCTGTTTTTT

d_gene: -
v_gene: TRBV15
abundance: -
j_gene: TRBJ1-5
CDR3aa: CATSTAGRGSNQPQHF
CDR3nt: TGTGCCACCTCCACCGCGGGGAGGGGAAGCAATCAGCCCCAGCATTTT

d_gene: -
v_gene: TRBV4-1
abundance: -
j_gene: TRBJ2-3
CDR3aa: CASSHPDFTDTQYF
CDR3nt: TGCGCCAGCAGCCACCCCGACTTCACAGATACGCAGTATTTT

d_gene: TRBD2
v_gene: TRBV28
abundance: once
j_gene: TRBJ2-1
CDR3aa: CASSIKGLAGRNEQFF
CDR3nt: TGTGCCAGCAGCATTAAAGGACTAGCGGGGCGTAATGAGCAGTTCTTC

d_gene: TRBD1
v_gene: TRBV7-2
abundance: -
j_gene: TRBJ1-1
CDR3aa: CASSRTGGTEAFF
CDR3nt: TGTGCCAGCAGCCGGACAGGGGGCACTGAAGCTTTCTTT

d_gene: TRBD1
v_gene: TRBV11-1
abundance: -
j_gene: TRBJ2-5
CDR3aa: CASSLDPGQGKETQYF
CDR3nt: TGTGCCAGCAGCTTAGACCCGGGACAGGGTAAAGAGACCCAGTACTTC

d_gene: -
v_gene: TRBV27
abundance: -
j_gene: TRBJ2-1
CDR3aa: CASSLEWGRSYNEQFF
CDR3nt: TGTGCCAGCAGTCTTGAGTGGGGGCGCTCCTACAATGAGCAGTTCTTC

d_gene: -
v_gene: TRBV11-2
abundance: -
j_gene: TRBJ1-2
CDR3aa: CASSSQGWGYTF
CDR3nt: TGTGCCAGCAGCTCTCAGGGCTGGGGCTACACCTTC

d_gene: -
v_gene: TRBV6-1
abundance: -
j_gene: TRBJ2-1
CDR3aa: CASKEGSSYNEQFF
CDR3nt: TGTGCCAGCAAAGAAGGGAGCTCCTACAATGAGCAGTTCTTC

d_gene: TRBD1
v_gene: TRBV6-5
abundance: -
j_gene: TRBJ1-6
CDR3aa: CASRYRDRGYNSPLHF
CDR3nt: TGTGCCAGCAGATACCGGGACAGGGGTTATAATTCACCCCTCCACTTT

d_gene: -
v_gene: TRBV2
abundance: -
j_gene: TRBJ2-1
CDR3aa: CASTARSSYNEQFF
CDR3nt: TGTGCCAGCACCGCACGGAGCTCCTACAATGAGCAGTTCTTC

d_gene: -
v_gene: TRBV28
abundance: -
j_gene: TRBJ1-5
CDR3aa: CASSLGGADSNQPQHF
CDR3nt: TGTGCCAGCAGTTTAGGCGGGGCTGATAGCAATCAGCCCCAGCATTTT

d_gene: -
v_gene: TRBV7-2
abundance: -
j_gene: TRBJ2-2
CDR3aa: CASSLGTWDTGELFF
CDR3nt: TGTGCCAGCAGCTTGGGCACTTGGGACACCGGGGAGCTGTTTTTT

d_gene: TRBD1
v_gene: TRBV5-4
abundance: -
j_gene: TRBJ1-2
CDR3aa: CASSLPGGELRYGYTF
CDR3nt: TGTGCCAGCAGCTTGCCAGGGGGCGAACTTCGCTATGGCTACACCTTC

d_gene: -
v_gene: TRBV14
abundance: -
j_gene: TRBJ2-3
CDR3aa: CASSLLAIGTDTQYF
CDR3nt: TGTGCCAGCAGCCTACTAGCAATTGGCACAGATACGCAGTATTTT

d_gene: -
v_gene: TRBV29-1
abundance: -
j_gene: TRBJ2-3
CDR3aa: CSALTGLGTDTQYF
CDR3nt: TGCAGCGCTCTAACAGGCTTGGGGACAGATACGCAGTATTTT

d_gene: TRBD1
v_gene: TRBV6-5
abundance: -
j_gene: TRBJ1-2
CDR3aa: CASTQGGYGYTF
CDR3nt: TGTGCCAGCACACAGGGGGGCTATGGCTACACCTTC

d_gene: TRBD1
v_gene: TRBV5-6
abundance: -
j_gene: TRBJ2-7
CDR3aa: CASSLGTGGEQYF
CDR3nt: TGTGCCAGCAGCTTGGGGACAGGGGGAGAGCAGTACTTC

d_gene: -
v_gene: TRBV6-6
abundance: -
j_gene: TRBJ1-6
CDR3aa: CASSYSAGSSPLHF
CDR3nt: TGTGCCAGCAGTTACTCGGCAGGCAGTTCACCCCTCCACTTT